These 24 T cell receptor beta chains were sequenced from one sample in a study of regulatory T cells in long-lasting Graves disease. Assembly of TCR beta libraries relied on iRepertoire HTBI primers together with Arm-PCR of CDR3 regions. TCRdb recomputed calls from the multiplex PCR reads with MiXCR, one row per CDR3 protein. The sample shows 350,000 to 500,000 distinct CDR3 sequences, about 15% of them seen only once. Time point meaning: newly diagnosed GD, antithyroid drugs for less than 3 months. RNA extracted from PBMCs served as the sequencing template. This sample was also put to use in a study of T cells in Graves' hyperthyroidism and ophthalmopathy.

The sequenced sample was peripheral blood mononuclear cells (PBMCs), obtained at new diagnosis, from a patient treated with antithyroid drugs. The receptors were gathered from a woman aged 18-35 years with Graves disease.

This clonotype came up many times. J is TRBJ2-7 and V is TRBV28; D might be TRBD2 (5 bases). Trimming shortened V by 5 bases and J by 3 bases, and 14 bases separated the two germline ends. Germline V gene data show CDR1 as MDHEN and CDR2 as SYDVKM. The CDR3 extends over 14 amino acids. CDR3 bases: TGTGCCAGCAGTCACCCCGGGAACAACTACGAGCAGTACTTC. This encodes CASSHPGNNYEQYF.

There are a few counts of this clonotype. The chain is built from TRBV29-1 and TRBJ2-7, with unresolved D. The CDR3 consists of 11 residues. V shed 4 bases and J shed 4 bases, with 8 bases lying between them. Germline loops: CDR1 SQVTM, CDR2 ANQGSEA. DNA for the CDR3: TGCAGCGTTGTAAGGCAGTACGAGCAGTACTTC. Residues: CSVVRQYEQYF.

This clonotype was seen ten or more times. The gene calls are TRBV28 and TRBJ1-1, with TRBD1 as a possible D gene (5 bases). The CDR3 runs to 12 residues. Trimming took off 6 bases at V and 8 bases at J, with 13 bases between the two ends. CDR1 and CDR2 from the germline V gene are MDHEN and SYDVKM. For the CDR3, the DNA is TGTGCCAGCAGCCCTGGGACGTCCGAAGCTTTCTTT. Translation gives CASSPGTSEAFF. Full variable domain (missing parts from reference TRBV28 and TRBJ1-1): DVKVTQSSRYLVKRTGEKVFLECVQDMDHENMFWYRQDPGLGLRLIYFSYDVKMKEKGDIPEGYSVSREKKERFSLILESASTNQTSMYLCASSPGTSEAFFGQGTRLTVV.

CDR3 in DNA: TGTGCCAGCAGCTTAGACTCGCGGGAGGGAAATACGCAGTATTTT. Translated, it gives CASSLDSREGNTQYF. The chain links TRBV7-8 to TRBJ2-3; 9 nucleotides line up with TRBD2. The ends lost 1 base at V and 7 bases at J; junction bases unmatched: 6. The CDR3 runs 15 residues. Germline loops: CDR1 SGHVS, CDR2 FQNEAQ.

This chain uses TRBV10-1 with TRBJ1-1; unclear D gene. V was clipped by 0 bases and J by 3 bases, with 8 bases between them. Germline-derived CDR1 and CDR2 are WNHNN and SYGVQD (reference sequence). The CDR3 extends over 14 amino acids. The DNA for the CDR3 is TGCGCCAGCAGTGAGTCCCGGTCGGACACTGAAGCTTTCTTT. This codes for CASSESRSDTEAFF.

The sample holds many counts of this clonotype. This chain uses TRBV27 with TRBJ1-1, with D possibly being TRBD1 (6 bases). The ends were cut back, 7 bases at V and 1 base at J, with 10 bases in the middle. The CDR3 runs to 13 residues. Looked up from germline, CDR1 is MNHEY and CDR2 is SMNVEV (reference sequence). DNA for the CDR3: TGTGCCAGCAAGGGGGTAACGAACACTGAAGCTTTCTTT. Amino acid sequence: CASKGVTNTEAFF.

The genes are TRBV7-2 and TRBJ2-7; the match to TRBD2 covers 14 bases. J gave up 6 bases and V 5 bases, and 6 bases lay outside the gene matches. CDR1 is SGHTA and CDR2 is FQGNSA in the germline V gene. CDR3 length: 15 residues. For the CDR3, the DNA is TGTGCCAGCAGCCAGGGACTAGCGGGAGACGGCGAGCAGTACTTC. Translation: CASSQGLAGDGEQYF.

The chain recombines TRBV2 with TRBJ2-3; TRBD2 agrees at 8 bases. The germline V gene encodes CDR1 SNHLY and CDR2 FYNNEI. The junction had 6 bases not matched to a gene; V was cut back by 6 bases and J by 1 base. The CDR3 loop spans 15 amino acids. CDR3 in DNA: TGTGCCAGCAGCCGGGGACTAGGGGGCACAGATACGCAGTATTTT. Translated: CASSRGLGGTDTQYF. Looking up the rest from reference TRBV2 and TRBJ2-3 gives the full variable domain: EPEVTQTPSHQVTQMGQEVILRCVPISNHLYFYWYRQILGQKVEFLVSFYNNEISEKSEIFDDQFSVERPDGSNFTLKIRSTKLEDSAMYFCASSRGLGGTDTQYFGPGTRLTVL.

This clonotype has just a few counts. This rearrangement joins TRBV28 to TRBJ1-1; the match to TRBD1 covers 7 bases. Germline CDR1 and CDR2: MDHEN and SYDVKM. The CDR3 length is 15 residues. The J segment lost 4 bases and the V segment lost 5 bases, leaving 10 bases of the junction unmatched. The CDR3 loop is CASSPGGFMGTEAFF. The CDR3 DNA reads TGTGCCAGCAGTCCAGGGGGTTTTATGGGCACTGAAGCTTTCTTT.

The J gene is TRBJ2-7, the V gene TRBV27; D unresolved. The germline V and J ends were trimmed by 2 bases and 6 bases, with 14 bases remaining between them. The CDR3 consists of 14 residues. Germline V lookup: CDR1 MNHEY, CDR2 SMNVEV (reference sequence). CDR3 bases: TGTGCCAGCAGTTTAGCTATTACCTACGGCGAGCAGTACTTC. It yields the protein CASSLAITYGEQYF.

This clonotype was found many times. Sequence at one end of the junction differs from germline and may be a read error. V is TRBV7-2 and J is TRBJ2-3, with 10 bases lining up with TRBD2. Germline V lookup: CDR1 SGHTA, CDR2 FQGNSA. The CDR3 is 16 amino acids. In DNA form, the CDR3 reads TGCGCCAGCAGCCAAGAGGTAGCGGGAGGAGGGGATACGCAGTATTTT. Translation: CASSQEVAGGGDTQYF.

The V call is TRBV10-3, the J call TRBJ2-3; TRBD2 aligns across 7 bases. Germline lookup yields CDR1 ENHRY and CDR2 SYGVKD. CDR3 length equals 14 residues. V lost 6 bases, J lost 3 bases, and 6 bases stayed unmatched. The CDR3 DNA is TGTGCCATCAGCGCGTCTAGCGGAACAGATACGCAGTATTTT. Protein product: CAISASSGTDTQYF.

This clonotype was picked up many times. This chain joins TRBV5-1 and TRBJ2-1; D ambiguous. CDR1 SGHRS and CDR2 YFSETQ come from the germline V gene. The V and J ends lost 4 bases and 0 bases respectively, with 17 bases between them. The CDR3 covers 17 residues. The CDR3 DNA follows: TGCGCCAGCAGCCTACGATCTGGCCCTAGCTCCTACAATGAGCAGTTCTTC. Its protein is CASSLRSGPSSYNEQFF.

This clonotype appeared a single time. This chain links TRBV20-1 with TRBJ2-7, with D perhaps matching TRBD2 (6 bases). The CDR3 contains 13 residues. Trimming left V 7 bases short and J 5 bases short, with 18 bases between. CDR1 and CDR2 (germline): DFQATT, SNEGSKA (reference sequence). CDR3 sequence (DNA): TGCAGTGTTCATATTGCGGGGATCCACGAGCAGTACTTC. As protein: CSVHIAGIHEQYF.

This clonotype was observed a handful of times. The rearrangement uses TRBV11-2 and TRBJ2-3, with 9 bases matching TRBD1. The CDR3 has 14 residues. The V segment lost 7 bases and the J segment 1 base; nucleotides outside the gene matches: 3. Germline-derived CDR1 and CDR2 are SGHAT and FQNNGV. The CDR3 loop reads CASTRTGGTDTQYF. The CDR3 DNA follows: TGTGCCAGCACGCGGACAGGGGGCACAGATACGCAGTATTTT.

As to this clonotype: The conserved closing phenylalanine or tryptophan is absent in this CDR3, likely reflecting a read error. V gene TRBV6-1 combines with J gene TRBJ1-4; TRBD1 aligns across 9 bases. Germline trimming cut 4 bases from V and 4 bases from J; bases unmatched to any gene: 7. This CDR3 spans 16 amino acids. The germline CDR1 and CDR2 sequences are MNHNS and SASEGT. CDR3 region: CASSGNRDRVNEKLFY. CDR3 in DNA: TGTGCCAGCAGTGGGAATCGGGACAGGGTTAATGAAAAACTGTTTTAT.

The table lists this clonotype with many counts. This chain joins TRBV11-2 and TRBJ2-7; D ambiguous. The CDR3 has 12 residues. Per the germline V gene, CDR1 is SGHAT and CDR2 is FQNNGV. Trimming removed 8 bases from V and 2 bases from J, with 10 bases in between. The CDR3 sequence is CASGDPTYEQYF. The CDR3 bases are TGTGCCAGCGGAGACCCCACCTACGAGCAGTACTTC. Based on the CDR3 plus reference TRBV11-2 and TRBJ2-7, the full variable domain is EAGVAQSPRYKIIEKRQSVAFWCNPISGHATLYWYQQILGQGPKLLIQFQNNGVVDDSQLPKDRFSAERLKGVDSTLKIQPAKLEDSAVYLCASGDPTYEQYFGPGTRLTVT.

This sequence joins TRBV2 and TRBJ2-1, with a tentative D call TRBD2 (6 bases). The CDR3 length is 14 residues. Germline CDR1 and CDR2: SNHLY and FYNNEI. The V end lost 4 bases, the J end lost 0 bases, and 7 bases lay between the germline ends. The DNA of the CDR3 is TGTGCCAGCAGTGGGGGGGTCTCCTACAATGAGCAGTTCTTC. It is translated as CASSGGVSYNEQFF.

This clonotype was seen a handful of times. The rearrangement joins TRBV5-5 to TRBJ2-7; 7 bases match TRBD2. This CDR3 is built from 15 residues. Looked up from germline, CDR1 is SGHKS and CDR2 is YYEKEE (reference sequence). V lost 3 bases, J lost 0 bases, and 6 bases stayed unmatched. The CDR3 region has the DNA TGTGCCAGCAGCTCAACTAGCGCCTTCTCCTACGAGCAGTACTTC. Its protein is CASSSTSAFSYEQYF.

This clonotype was picked up many times. The rearrangement uses TRBV7-2 and TRBJ1-5; D is unclear. Germline assignment: CDR1 SGHTA and CDR2 FQGNSA. V was trimmed by 1 base and J by 4 bases, leaving 11 bases between them. The CDR3 loop spans 15 amino acids. Here the CDR3 DNA reads TGTGCCAGCAGCTTAGTTTCGGCGGAGAATCAGCCCCAGCATTTT. Amino acids: CASSLVSAENQPQHF.

As for this clonotype: It may be a read error: a sequence one base away is much more abundant. The chain recombines TRBV7-2 with TRBJ2-5, with 7 nucleotides matching TRBD1. The germline V gene has CDR1 SGHTA and CDR2 FQGNSA. The CDR3 has 13 residues. Trimming removed 5 bases from V and 5 bases from J; junction bases left unmatched: 5. CDR3 DNA sequence: TGTGCCAGCAGCCTTTCACAGGGGGAGACCCAGTACTTC. Its translation is CASSLSQGETQYF.

This clonotype was counted only a few times. The chain uses TRBV6-1 and TRBJ1-1; D remains unclear. The CDR3 consists of 16 residues. Per the germline V gene, CDR1 is MNHNS and CDR2 is SASEGT. Trimming removed 0 bases from V and 3 bases from J, with 14 bases in between. In DNA form, the CDR3 reads TGTGCCAGCAGTGAAGCACTTAATACTTTGGACACTGAAGCTTTCTTT. Translating gives CASSEALNTLDTEAFF.

This clonotype was observed a few times. This CDR3 is CASSPPQGAAYEQYF. CDR3 bases: TGTGCCAGCAGCCCTCCTCAGGGGGCGGCCTACGAGCAGTACTTC. The rearrangement uses TRBV7-9 and TRBJ2-7; 8 bases map to TRBD1. The J segment lost 2 bases and the V segment lost 5 bases, leaving 8 bases of the junction unmatched. The CDR3 has 15 residues. The germline V gene encodes CDR1 SEHNR and CDR2 FQNEAQ (reference sequence).

This clonotype has ten or more counts. The V and J genes are TRBV7-6 and TRBJ2-7, with 9 bases that match TRBD2. Trimming cost V 1 base and J 3 bases; bases outside gene matches: 7. Germline-derived CDR1 and CDR2 are SGHVS and FNYEAQ. This CDR3 is 16 amino acids long. The CDR3 is CASSLEAGGLNYEQYF. CDR3 DNA sequence: TGTGCCAGCAGCTTAGAAGCGGGGGGACTGAACTACGAGCAGTACTTC.